These 3 T cell receptor beta chains were sequenced from one sample in a study of sequential checkpoint blockade in melanoma. Treatment reported: randomized to nivolumab then ipilimumab (arm A) or the reverse (arm B). Using immunoSEQ multiplex PCR, the repertoire was profiled, and TCRdb retains in-frame clones only, with some absent. The sample lists some 15,000 clones; approximately 93% were seen once. The sequenced sample was CD8+ T cells sorted from blood (inferred from file names), obtained from a patient given nivolumab and ipilimumab in sequence. Source of these receptors: a human donor with melanoma.

V usage is TRBV28 and J usage is TRBJ2-7; a weak D match, TRBD2 (7 bases). Trimming took 4 bases from V and 7 from J, leaving 17 bases between them. This CDR3 comprises 14 residues. Germline V gene sequence: CDR1 MDHEN, CDR2 SYDVKM. CDR3 amino acids: CASSSPSGGGEQYF. Written as DNA, the CDR3 is TGTGCCAGCAGTTCCCCTAGCGGAGGGGGGGAGCAGTACTTC.

The gene calls are TRBV7-8 and TRBJ1-1; D possibly corresponds to TRBD1 (5 bases). The CDR3 runs to 14 residues. Germline values: CDR1 SGHVS, CDR2 FQNEAQ. V was trimmed by 2 bases and J by 5 bases, leaving 12 bases between them. DNA for the CDR3: TGTGCCAGCAGCTTATATGGGGGGAGGACTGAAGCTTTCTTT. Amino acid sequence: CASSLYGGRTEAFF.

This chain links TRBV10-3 with TRBJ2-7; a weak D match, TRBD1 (6 bases). Trimming left V 2 bases short and J 6 bases short, with 11 bases between. Looked up from germline, CDR1 is ENHRY and CDR2 is SYGVKD. The CDR3 spans 13 residues. CDR3 protein: CAISEAGASEQYF. The CDR3 DNA sequence: TGTGCCATCAGTGAGGCAGGGGCCTCCGAGCAGTACTTC.